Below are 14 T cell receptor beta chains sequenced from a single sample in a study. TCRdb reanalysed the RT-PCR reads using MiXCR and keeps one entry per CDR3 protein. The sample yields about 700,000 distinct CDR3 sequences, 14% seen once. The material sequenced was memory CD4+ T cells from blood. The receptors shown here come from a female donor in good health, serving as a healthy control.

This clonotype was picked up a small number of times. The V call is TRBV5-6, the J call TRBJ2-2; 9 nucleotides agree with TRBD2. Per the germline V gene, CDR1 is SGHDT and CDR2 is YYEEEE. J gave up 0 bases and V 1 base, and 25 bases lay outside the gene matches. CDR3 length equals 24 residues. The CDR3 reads CASSLLDSLLAGGLENANTGELFF. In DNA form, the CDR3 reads TGTGCCAGCAGCTTGTTAGACTCGCTTCTGGCGGGAGGGTTGGAAAACGCGAACACCGGGGAGCTGTTTTTT.

The CDR3 spells CASSHQNTEAFF. In DNA, the CDR3 is TGTGCCAGCAGCCACCAGAACACTGAAGCTTTCTTT. The chain recombines TRBV6-1 with TRBJ1-1; no clear D. Germline V gene sequence: CDR1 MNHNS, CDR2 SASEGT. V lost 6 bases, J lost 1 base, and 6 bases lay in between. The CDR3 has 12 amino acids.

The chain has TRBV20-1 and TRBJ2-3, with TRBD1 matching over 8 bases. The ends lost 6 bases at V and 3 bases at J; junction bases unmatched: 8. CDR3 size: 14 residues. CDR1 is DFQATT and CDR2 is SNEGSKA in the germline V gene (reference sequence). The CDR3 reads CSAEVGQGTDTQYF. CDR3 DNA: TGCAGTGCCGAAGTAGGACAGGGAACAGATACGCAGTATTTT.

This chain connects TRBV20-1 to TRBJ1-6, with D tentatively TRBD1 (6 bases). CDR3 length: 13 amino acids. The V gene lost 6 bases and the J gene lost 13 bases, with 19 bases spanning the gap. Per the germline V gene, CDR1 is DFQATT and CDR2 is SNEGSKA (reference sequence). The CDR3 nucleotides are TGCAGTGCCAATACAGGGACTTCAGCTCCCCTCCACTTT. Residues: CSANTGTSAPLHF.

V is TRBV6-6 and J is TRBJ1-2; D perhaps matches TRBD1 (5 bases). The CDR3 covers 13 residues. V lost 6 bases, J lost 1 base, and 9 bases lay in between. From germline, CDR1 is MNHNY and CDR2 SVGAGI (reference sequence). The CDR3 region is CASSSGHNYGYTF. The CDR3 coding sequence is TGTGCCAGCAGCAGCGGACATAACTATGGCTACACCTTC.

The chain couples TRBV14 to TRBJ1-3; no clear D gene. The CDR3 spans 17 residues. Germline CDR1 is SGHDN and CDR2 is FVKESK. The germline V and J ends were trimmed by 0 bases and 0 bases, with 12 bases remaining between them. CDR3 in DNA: TGTGCCAGCAGCCAAGAAGTCGGCCCCTACTCTGGAAACACCATATATTTT. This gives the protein CASSQEVGPYSGNTIYF.

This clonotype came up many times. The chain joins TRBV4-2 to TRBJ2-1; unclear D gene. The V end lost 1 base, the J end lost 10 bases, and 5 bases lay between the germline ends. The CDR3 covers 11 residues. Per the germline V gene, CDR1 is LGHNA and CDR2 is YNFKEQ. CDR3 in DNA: TGTGCCAGCAGCCAAGCGGAGGAGCAGTTCTTC. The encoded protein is CASSQAEEQFF.

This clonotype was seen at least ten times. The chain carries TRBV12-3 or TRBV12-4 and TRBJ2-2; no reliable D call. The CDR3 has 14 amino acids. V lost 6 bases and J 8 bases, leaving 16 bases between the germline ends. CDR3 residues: CASSPTLALGELFF. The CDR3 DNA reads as TGTGCCAGCAGCCCCACTTTGGCGTTGGGGGAGCTGTTTTTT.

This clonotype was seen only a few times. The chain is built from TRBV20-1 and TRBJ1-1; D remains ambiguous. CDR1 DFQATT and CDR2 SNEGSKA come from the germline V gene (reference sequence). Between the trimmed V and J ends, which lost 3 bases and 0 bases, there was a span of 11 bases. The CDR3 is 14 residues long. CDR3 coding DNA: TGCAGTGCTAGGGCCCGGGAAATGAACACTGAAGCTTTCTTT. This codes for CSARAREMNTEAFF.

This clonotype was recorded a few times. CDR3 in amino acids: CASTPSGANTGELFF. CDR3 bases: TGCGCCAGCACCCCTTCGGGGGCGAACACCGGGGAGCTGTTTTTT. The chain joins TRBV5-1 to TRBJ2-2; D is perhaps TRBD2 (6 bases). Germline loops: CDR1 SGHRS, CDR2 YFSETQ. CDR3 size: 15 residues. V was trimmed by 6 bases and J by 0 bases, leaving 12 bases between them.

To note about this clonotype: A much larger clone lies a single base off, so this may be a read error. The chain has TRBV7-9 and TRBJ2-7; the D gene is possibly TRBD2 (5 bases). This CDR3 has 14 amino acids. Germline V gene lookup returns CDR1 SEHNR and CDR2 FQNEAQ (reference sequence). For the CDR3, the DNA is TGTGCCAGCAGACCCAACCTCGGGATCTACGAGAAGTACTTC. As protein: CASRPNLGIYEKYF.

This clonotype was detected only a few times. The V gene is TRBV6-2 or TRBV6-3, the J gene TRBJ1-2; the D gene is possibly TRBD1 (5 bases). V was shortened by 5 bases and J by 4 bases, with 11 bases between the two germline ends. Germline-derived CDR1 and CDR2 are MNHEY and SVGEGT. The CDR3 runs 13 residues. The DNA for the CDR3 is TGTGCCAGCAGTACTTGGGGCGGCTATGGCTACACCTTC. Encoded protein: CASSTWGGYGYTF.

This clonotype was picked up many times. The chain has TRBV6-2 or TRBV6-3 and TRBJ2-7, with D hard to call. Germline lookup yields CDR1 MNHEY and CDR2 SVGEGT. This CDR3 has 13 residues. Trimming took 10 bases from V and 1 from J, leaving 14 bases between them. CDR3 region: CATKRADSYEQYF. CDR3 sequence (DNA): TGTGCCACCAAAAGGGCAGATTCCTACGAGCAGTACTTC.

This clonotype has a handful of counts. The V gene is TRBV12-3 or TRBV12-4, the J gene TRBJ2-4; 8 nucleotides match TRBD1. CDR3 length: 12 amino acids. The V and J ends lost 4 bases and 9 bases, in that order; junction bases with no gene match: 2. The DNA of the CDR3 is TGTGCCAGCAGTTACACAGGGGGCATTCAGTACTTC. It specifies CASSYTGGIQYF.